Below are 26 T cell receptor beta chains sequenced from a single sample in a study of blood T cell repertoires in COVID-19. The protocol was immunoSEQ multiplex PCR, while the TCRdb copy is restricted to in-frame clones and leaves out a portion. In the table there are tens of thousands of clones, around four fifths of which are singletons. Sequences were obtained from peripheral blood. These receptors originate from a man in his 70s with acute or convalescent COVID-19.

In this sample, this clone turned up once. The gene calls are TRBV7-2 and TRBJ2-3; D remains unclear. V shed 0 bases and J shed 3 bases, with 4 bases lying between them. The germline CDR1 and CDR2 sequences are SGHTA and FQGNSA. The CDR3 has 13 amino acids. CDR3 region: CASSLARTDTQYF. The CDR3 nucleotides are TGTGCCAGCAGCTTAGCCAGGACAGATACGCAGTATTTT.

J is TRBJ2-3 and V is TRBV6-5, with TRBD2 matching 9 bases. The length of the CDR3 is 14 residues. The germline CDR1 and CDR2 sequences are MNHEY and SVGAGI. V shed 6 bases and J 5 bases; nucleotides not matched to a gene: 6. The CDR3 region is CASRERGAGDTQYF. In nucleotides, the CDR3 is TGTGCCAGCAGGGAGCGGGGGGCGGGAGATACGCAGTATTTT.

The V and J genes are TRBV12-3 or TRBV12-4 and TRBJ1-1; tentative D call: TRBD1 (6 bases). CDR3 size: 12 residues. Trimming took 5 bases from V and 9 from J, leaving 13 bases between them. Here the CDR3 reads CASSPSGQQAFF. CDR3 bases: TGTGCCAGCAGTCCGAGCGGACAGCAAGCTTTCTTT.

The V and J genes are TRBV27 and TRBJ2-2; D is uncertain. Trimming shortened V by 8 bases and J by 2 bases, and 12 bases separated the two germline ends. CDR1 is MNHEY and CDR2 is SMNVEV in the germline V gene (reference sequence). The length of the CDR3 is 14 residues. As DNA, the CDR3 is TGTGCCAGCTCTTCCCTTATCAACACCGGGGAGCTGTTTTTT. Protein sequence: CASSSLINTGELFF.

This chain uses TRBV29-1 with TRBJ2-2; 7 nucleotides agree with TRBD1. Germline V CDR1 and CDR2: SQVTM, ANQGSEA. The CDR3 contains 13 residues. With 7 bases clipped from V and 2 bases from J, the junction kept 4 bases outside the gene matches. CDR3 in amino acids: CSADRLNTGELFF. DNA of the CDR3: TGCAGCGCGGACAGGTTAAACACCGGGGAGCTGTTTTTT.

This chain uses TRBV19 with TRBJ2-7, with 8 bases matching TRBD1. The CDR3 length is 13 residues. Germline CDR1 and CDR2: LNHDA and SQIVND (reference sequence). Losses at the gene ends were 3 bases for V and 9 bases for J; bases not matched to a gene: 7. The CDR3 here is CASSIGQGAAQYF. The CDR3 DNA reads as TGTGCCAGTAGTATTGGGCAGGGGGCCGCGCAGTACTTC.

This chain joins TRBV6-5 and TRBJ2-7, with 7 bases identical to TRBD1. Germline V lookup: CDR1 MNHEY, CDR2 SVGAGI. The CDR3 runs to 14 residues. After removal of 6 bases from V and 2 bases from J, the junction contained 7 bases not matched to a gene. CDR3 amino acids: CASRPGTVTYEQYF. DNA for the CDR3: TGTGCCAGCAGGCCCGGGACAGTTACCTACGAGCAGTACTTC.

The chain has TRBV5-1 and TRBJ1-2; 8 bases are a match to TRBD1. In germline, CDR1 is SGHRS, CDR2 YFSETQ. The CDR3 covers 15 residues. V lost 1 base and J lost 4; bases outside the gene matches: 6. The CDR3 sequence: CASSLLQGVGYGYTF. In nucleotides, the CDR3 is TGCGCCAGCAGCTTGTTACAGGGGGTTGGCTATGGCTACACCTTC.

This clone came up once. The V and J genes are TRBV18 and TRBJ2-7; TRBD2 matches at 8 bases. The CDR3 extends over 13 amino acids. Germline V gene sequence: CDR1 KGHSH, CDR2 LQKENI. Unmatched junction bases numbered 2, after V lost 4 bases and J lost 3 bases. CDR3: CASSRTSLYEQYF. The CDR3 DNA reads TGTGCCAGCTCACGGACTAGCCTCTACGAGCAGTACTTC.

CDR3 residues: CASSAGGGTGAPGANVLTF. CDR3 bases: TGTGCCAGCAGCGCCGGGGGGGGGACCGGGGCTCCTGGGGCCAACGTCCTGACTTTC. The chain uses TRBV5-4 and TRBJ2-6; 8 nucleotides line up with TRBD2. Germline V gene lookup returns CDR1 SGHNT and CDR2 YYREEE (reference sequence). There are 19 residues in the CDR3. Losses at the gene ends were 4 bases for V and 2 bases for J; bases not matched to a gene: 14. Supplemented by reference TRBV5-4 and TRBJ2-6, the full variable domain reads ETGVTQSPTHLIKTRGQQVTLRCSSQSGHNTVSWYQQALGQGPQFIFQYYREEENGRGNFPPRFSGLQFPNYSSELNVNALELDDSALYLCASSAGGGTGAPGANVLTFGAGSRLTVL.

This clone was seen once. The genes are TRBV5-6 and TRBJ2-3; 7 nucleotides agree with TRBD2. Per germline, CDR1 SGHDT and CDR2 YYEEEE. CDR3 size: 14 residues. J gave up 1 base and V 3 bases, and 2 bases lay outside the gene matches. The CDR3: CASSWLAGTDTQYF. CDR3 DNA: TGTGCCAGCAGCTGGCTAGCGGGCACAGATACGCAGTATTTT.

CDR3 nucleotide sequence: TGCGCCAGCAGCCCAAGACAGGGGGCTCCCACAGATACGCAGTATTTT. Translated, it gives CASSPRQGAPTDTQYF. The chain links TRBV5-1 to TRBJ2-3; 10 nucleotides align to TRBD1. V shed 4 bases and J 2 bases; nucleotides not matched to a gene: 7. The V gene's germline CDR1 is SGHRS and CDR2 YFSETQ. This CDR3 comprises 16 residues.

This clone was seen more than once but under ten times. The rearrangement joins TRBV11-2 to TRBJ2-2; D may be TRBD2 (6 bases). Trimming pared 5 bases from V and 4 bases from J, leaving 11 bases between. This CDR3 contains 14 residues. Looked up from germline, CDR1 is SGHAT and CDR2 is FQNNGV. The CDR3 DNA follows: TGTGCCAGCAGCCCTCTAGCGTCCACCGGGGAGCTGTTTTTT. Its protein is CASSPLASTGELFF. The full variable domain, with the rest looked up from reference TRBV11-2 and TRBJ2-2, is EAGVAQSPRYKIIEKRQSVAFWCNPISGHATLYWYQQILGQGPKLLIQFQNNGVVDDSQLPKDRFSAERLKGVDSTLKIQPAKLEDSAVYLCASSPLASTGELFFGEGSRLTVL.

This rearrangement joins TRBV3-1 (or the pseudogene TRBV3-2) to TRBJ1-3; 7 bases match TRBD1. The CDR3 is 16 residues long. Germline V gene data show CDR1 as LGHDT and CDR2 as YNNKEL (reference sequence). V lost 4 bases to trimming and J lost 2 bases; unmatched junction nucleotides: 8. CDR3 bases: TGTGCCAGCAGCCGTCCCGACAGGGTAACTGGAAACACCATATATTTT. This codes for CASSRPDRVTGNTIYF.

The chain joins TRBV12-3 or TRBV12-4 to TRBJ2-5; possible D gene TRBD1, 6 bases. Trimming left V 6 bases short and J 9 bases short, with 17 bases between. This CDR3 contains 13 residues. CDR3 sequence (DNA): TGTGCCAGCAGCTACAGGGCCCCCCTGGCCCAGTACTTC. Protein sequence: CASSYRAPLAQYF.

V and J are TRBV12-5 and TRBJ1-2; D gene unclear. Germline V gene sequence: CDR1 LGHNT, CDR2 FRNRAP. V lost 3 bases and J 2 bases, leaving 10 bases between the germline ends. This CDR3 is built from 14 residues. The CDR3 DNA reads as TGTGCTAGTGGTTTCTTAACGGTGAACTATGGCTACACCTTC. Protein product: CASGFLTVNYGYTF.

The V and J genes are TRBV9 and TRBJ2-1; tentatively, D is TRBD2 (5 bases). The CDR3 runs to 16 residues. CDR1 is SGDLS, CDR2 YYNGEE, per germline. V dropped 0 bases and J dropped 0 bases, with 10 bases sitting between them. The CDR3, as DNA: TGTGCCAGCAGCGTAGCCCCGGGGATCTCCTACAATGAGCAGTTCTTC. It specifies CASSVAPGISYNEQFF.

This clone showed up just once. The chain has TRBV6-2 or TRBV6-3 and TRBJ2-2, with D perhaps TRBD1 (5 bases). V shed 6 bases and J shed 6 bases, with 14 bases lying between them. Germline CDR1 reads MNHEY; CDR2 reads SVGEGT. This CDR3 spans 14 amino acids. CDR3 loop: CASSIRVGAGELFF. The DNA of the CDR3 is TGTGCCAGCAGCATCAGGGTTGGGGCCGGGGAGCTGTTTTTT.

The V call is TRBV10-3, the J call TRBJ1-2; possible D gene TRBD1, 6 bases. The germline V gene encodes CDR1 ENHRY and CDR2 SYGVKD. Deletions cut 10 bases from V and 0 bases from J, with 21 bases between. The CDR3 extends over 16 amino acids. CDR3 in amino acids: CATSATGVPANYGYTF. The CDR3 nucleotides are TGTGCCACCTCCGCGACAGGTGTCCCAGCTAACTATGGCTACACCTTC.

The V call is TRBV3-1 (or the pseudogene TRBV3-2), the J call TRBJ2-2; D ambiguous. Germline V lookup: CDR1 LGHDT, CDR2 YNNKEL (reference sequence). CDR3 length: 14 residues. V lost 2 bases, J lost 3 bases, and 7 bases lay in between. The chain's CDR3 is CASSQLFDTGELFF. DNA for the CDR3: TGTGCCAGCAGCCAATTATTTGACACCGGGGAGCTGTTTTTT.

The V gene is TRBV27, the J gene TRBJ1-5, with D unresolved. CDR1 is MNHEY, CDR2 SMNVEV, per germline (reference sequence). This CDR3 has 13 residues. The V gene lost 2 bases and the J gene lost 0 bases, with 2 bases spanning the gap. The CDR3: CASSLLSNQPQHF. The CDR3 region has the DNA TGTGCCAGCAGTTTACTTAGCAATCAGCCCCAGCATTTT.

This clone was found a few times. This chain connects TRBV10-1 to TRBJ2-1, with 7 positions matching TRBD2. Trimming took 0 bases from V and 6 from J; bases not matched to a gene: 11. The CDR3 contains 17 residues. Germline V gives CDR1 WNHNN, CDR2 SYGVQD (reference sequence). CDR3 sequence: CASSESRGSGLLNEQFF. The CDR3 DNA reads TGCGCCAGCAGTGAGTCTCGGGGTAGCGGGCTTCTCAATGAGCAGTTCTTC.

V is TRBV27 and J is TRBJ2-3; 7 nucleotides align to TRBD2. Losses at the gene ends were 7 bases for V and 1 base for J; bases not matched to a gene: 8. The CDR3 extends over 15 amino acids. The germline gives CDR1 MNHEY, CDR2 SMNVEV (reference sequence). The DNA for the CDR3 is TGTGCCAGCACCGGGCGACTAGCTGGCACAGATACGCAGTATTTT. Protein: CASTGRLAGTDTQYF.

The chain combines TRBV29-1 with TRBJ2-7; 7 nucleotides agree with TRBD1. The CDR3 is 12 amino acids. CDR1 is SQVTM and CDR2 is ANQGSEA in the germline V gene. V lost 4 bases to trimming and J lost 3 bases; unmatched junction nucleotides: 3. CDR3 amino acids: CSVGGQFYEQYF. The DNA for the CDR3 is TGCAGCGTTGGGGGACAGTTCTACGAGCAGTACTTC.

The CDR3 DNA follows: TGTGCCAGCAGCCCTGGACAGGGGACCTACGAGCAGTACTTC. The encoded protein is CASSPGQGTYEQYF. V gene TRBV9 combines with J gene TRBJ2-7; 9 bases agree with TRBD1. V gave up 4 bases and J gave up 2 bases; unmatched junction bases: 4. CDR1 SGDLS and CDR2 YYNGEE come from the germline V gene. The CDR3 has 14 residues.

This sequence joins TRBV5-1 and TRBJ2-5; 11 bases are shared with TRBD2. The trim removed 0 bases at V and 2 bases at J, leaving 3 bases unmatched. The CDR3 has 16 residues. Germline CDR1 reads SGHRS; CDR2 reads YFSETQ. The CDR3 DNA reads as TGCGCCAGCAGCTTGGTTTTAGCGGGGGGGCAAGAGACCCAGTACTTC. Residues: CASSLVLAGGQETQYF.